These 2 T cell receptor beta chains were sequenced from one sample in a study of T-cell memory formation after mild COVID-19. TCRdb called the 5' RACE reads again in MiXCR, with one record for every CDR3 protein. This table holds just under 550,000 distinct CDR3 sequences, around 21% found once. The sample taken for sequencing was PBMCs or a T cell subset sorted from them (not recorded which). The receptor source for this set is an adult woman who had mild COVID-19 (a few samples of this study predate the infection). Cell type and time point are not known.

The chain is built from TRBV18 and TRBJ2-4; a weak D match, TRBD1 (6 bases). Germline V gene lookup returns CDR1 KGHSH and CDR2 LQKENI. With 3 bases removed from V and 6 bases from J, the gap between germline ends came to 12 bases. The CDR3 is 14 residues long. CDR3 nucleotide sequence: TGTGCCAGCTCACCGGGAACAGGGCCAAACATTCAGTACTTC. Its protein product is CASSPGTGPNIQYF.

CDR3 region: CASSPRPTGNTEAFF. The CDR3 nucleotides are TGTGCCAGCAGCCCTCGCCCGACAGGGAACACTGAAGCTTTCTTT. The V and J genes are TRBV7-2 and TRBJ1-1; perhaps TRBD1 as D (6 bases). Germline V gene lookup returns CDR1 SGHTA and CDR2 FQGNSA. Trimming cost V 5 bases and J 1 base, with 14 bases left between them. This CDR3 contains 15 residues.